One T cell receptor (beta chain) is described in this entry. Its antigen is unidentified. With 5 bases clipped from V and 5 bases from J, the junction kept 7 bases outside the gene matches. This CDR3 has 15 residues. Germline assignment: CDR1 SGHNT and CDR2 YYREEE (reference sequence). This entry comes from a study of T cells in localized non-small cell lung cancer. Findings and limits, study-wide: Across samples, adjacent lung featured a median around 56 of the top 100 tumor clones.

Profiling relied on immunoSEQ multiplex PCR, and the TCRdb table lists in-frame clones only, not all of them. The sample lists some 20,000 clones; around 83% were seen once. The sequence came from a man between 40 and 69 years old with stage I lung adenocarcinoma. The specimen was peripheral blood, collected before any cancer treatment. The chain is built from TRBV5-4 and TRBJ2-2; 9 bases are a match to TRBD2. CDR3 nucleotide sequence: TGTGCCAGCAGGGACGGACTAGCGCGGACCGGGGAGCTGTTTTTT. Its translation: CASRDGLARTGELFF.